Presented here are 14 T cell receptor beta chains from one specimen sequenced in a study of T cell responses to AZD1222 COVID-19 vaccine. Profiling relied on immunoSEQ multiplex PCR, and the TCRdb table lists in-frame clones only, not all of them. The sample lists 120,000 or so clones, 80% to 90% occurring once. The sequenced sample was peripheral blood, obtained 28 days after the second AZD1222 dose. The source is an adult who received the AZD1222 COVID-19 vaccine.

The chain has TRBV28 and TRBJ2-7, with 7 bases aligning to TRBD1. Trimming cost V 5 bases and J 2 bases; bases outside gene matches: 3. Germline V gene lookup returns CDR1 MDHEN and CDR2 SYDVKM. The CDR3 length is 13 residues. The CDR3 nucleotides read TGTGCCAGCAGTCTCGGGACAGCCTACGAGCAGTACTTC. This gives the protein CASSLGTAYEQYF.

The chain couples TRBV5-8 to TRBJ1-5; weak D call: TRBD1 (6 bases). This CDR3 has 15 amino acids. V dropped 0 bases and J dropped 1 base, with 8 bases sitting between them. The germline gives CDR1 SGHTS, CDR2 YDEGEE. CDR3 loop: CASSLARGSNQPQHF. CDR3 coding DNA: TGTGCCAGCAGCTTGGCCAGGGGCAGCAATCAGCCCCAGCATTTT. Together with reference TRBV5-8 and TRBJ1-5, the CDR3 gives the full variable domain: EAGVTQSPTHLIKTRGQQATLRCSPISGHTSVYWYQQALGLGLQFLLWYDEGEERNRGNFPPRFSGRQFPNYSSELNVNALELEDSALYLCASSLARGSNQPQHFGDGTRLSIL.

The V call is TRBV29-1, the J call TRBJ2-1; the match to TRBD2 covers 13 bases. In germline, CDR1 is SQVTM, CDR2 ANQGSEA. The CDR3 length is 14 residues. V lost 6 bases to trimming and J lost 2 bases; unmatched junction nucleotides: 1. The CDR3 coding sequence is TGCAGCGTCGGACTAGCGGGGGCCTACAATGAGCAGTTCTTC. Its protein product is CSVGLAGAYNEQFF.

The rearrangement joins TRBV27 to TRBJ1-1; TRBD1 might be the D (6 bases). Trimming left V 6 bases short and J 0 bases short, with 26 bases between. CDR1 and CDR2 (germline): MNHEY, SMNVEV (reference sequence). This CDR3 has 19 amino acids. The CDR3 protein is CASRLLKWGGGHLNTEAFF. The CDR3, as DNA: TGTGCCAGCAGACTCCTCAAGTGGGGGGGCGGACATTTGAACACTGAAGCTTTCTTT.

V usage is TRBV5-8 and J usage is TRBJ1-3; D is uncertain. Per the germline V gene, CDR1 is SGHTS and CDR2 is YDEGEE. The ends were cut back, 0 bases at V and 5 bases at J, with 12 bases in the middle. This CDR3 region has 15 residues. The CDR3 DNA reads TGTGCCAGCAGCTTGGATTACAGTACCCGAAACACCATATATTTT. Translation: CASSLDYSTRNTIYF.

The J gene is TRBJ2-7, the V gene TRBV20-1, with D hard to call. Germline lookup yields CDR1 DFQATT and CDR2 SNEGSKA (reference sequence). Trimming pared 3 bases from V and 3 bases from J, leaving 18 bases between. The CDR3 consists of 15 residues. The CDR3 bases are TGCAGTGCTAGTTTCCGGGCAGGCGGTTACTACGAGCAGTACTTC. It is translated as CSASFRAGGYYEQYF.

The V and J genes are TRBV9 and TRBJ2-7; D unresolved. CDR1 and CDR2 (germline): SGDLS, YYNGEE. CDR3 length: 14 amino acids. V dropped 3 bases and J dropped 6 bases, with 16 bases sitting between them. In nucleotides, the CDR3 is TGTGCCAGCAGCGCCCAACTATTAATCACCGAGCAGTACTTC. Its protein product is CASSAQLLITEQYF.

The chain couples TRBV5-4 to TRBJ2-7, with 9 nucleotides matching TRBD1. V shed 3 bases, J shed 6 bases, and the junction held 10 bases outside the gene matches. This CDR3 spans 15 amino acids. CDR1 and CDR2 from the germline V gene are SGHNT and YYREEE (reference sequence). This chain's CDR3 is CASSSQAGTGSEQYF. The DNA of the CDR3 is TGTGCCAGCAGCTCCCAAGCTGGGACAGGGAGCGAGCAGTACTTC.

The chain is built from TRBV25-1 and TRBJ2-1, with 8 bases fitting TRBD1. In germline, CDR1 is MGHDK, CDR2 SYGVNS. CDR3 length: 16 residues. V gave up 5 bases and J gave up 0 bases; unmatched junction bases: 6. This chain's CDR3 is CASSSGRGRSYNEQFF. CDR3 sequence (DNA): TGTGCCAGCAGTAGCGGCAGGGGGCGCTCCTACAATGAGCAGTTCTTC.

The rearrangement links TRBV11-3 to TRBJ2-7, with 9 bases fitting TRBD1. Germline loops: CDR1 SGHNT, CDR2 YENEEA. The J segment lost 3 bases and the V segment lost 5 bases, leaving 5 bases of the junction unmatched. The CDR3 has 14 residues. CDR3 nucleotide sequence: TGTGCCAGCAGCATCCAGACAGGGGGCTACGAGCAGTACTTC. This translates into CASSIQTGGYEQYF.

The chain uses TRBV30 and TRBJ2-5; a possible D gene is TRBD1 (5 bases). V shed 1 base and J shed 1 base, with 7 bases lying between them. There are 13 residues in the CDR3. Germline V gene sequence: CDR1 GTSNPN, CDR2 SVGIG (reference sequence). The CDR3 protein is CAWSGQPQETQYF. In nucleotides, the CDR3 is TGTGCCTGGAGTGGACAGCCCCAAGAGACCCAGTACTTC.

V usage is TRBV5-5 and J usage is TRBJ2-1, with D perhaps matching TRBD1 or TRBD2 (5 bases each). Germline V gene data show CDR1 as SGHKS and CDR2 as YYEKEE (reference sequence). V was trimmed by 4 bases and J by 1 base, leaving 15 bases between them. The CDR3 sequence is 16 residues long. CDR3 bases: TGTGCCAGCAGCGGGGGTCGGACCCGGTCCTACAATGAGCAGTTCTTC. Protein product: CASSGGRTRSYNEQFF. Using reference TRBV5-5 and TRBJ2-1 for the parts outside the CDR3, the full variable domain is DAGVTQSPTHLIKTRGQQVTLRCSPISGHKSVSWYQQVLGQGPQFIFQYYEKEERGRGNFPDRFSARQFPNYSSELNVNALLLGDSALYLCASSGGRTRSYNEQFFGPGTRLTVL.

The V call is TRBV7-2, the J call TRBJ1-5; no clear D. The CDR3 sequence is 13 residues long. Trimming left V 1 base short and J 6 bases short, with 7 bases between. CDR1 SGHTA and CDR2 FQGNSA come from the germline V gene. The CDR3 loop reads CASSLDASQPQHF. As DNA, the CDR3 is TGTGCCAGCAGCTTAGACGCGAGTCAGCCCCAGCATTTT.

This clone was counted only a few times. The V gene is TRBV12-3 or TRBV12-4, the J gene TRBJ2-7; a possible D gene is TRBD1 (6 bases). This CDR3 is 13 amino acids long. The V end lost 1 base, the J end lost 3 bases, and 7 bases lay between the germline ends. The CDR3 DNA is TGTGCCAGCAGTTTAGACAGGGACTACGAGCAGTACTTC. Its translation: CASSLDRDYEQYF.